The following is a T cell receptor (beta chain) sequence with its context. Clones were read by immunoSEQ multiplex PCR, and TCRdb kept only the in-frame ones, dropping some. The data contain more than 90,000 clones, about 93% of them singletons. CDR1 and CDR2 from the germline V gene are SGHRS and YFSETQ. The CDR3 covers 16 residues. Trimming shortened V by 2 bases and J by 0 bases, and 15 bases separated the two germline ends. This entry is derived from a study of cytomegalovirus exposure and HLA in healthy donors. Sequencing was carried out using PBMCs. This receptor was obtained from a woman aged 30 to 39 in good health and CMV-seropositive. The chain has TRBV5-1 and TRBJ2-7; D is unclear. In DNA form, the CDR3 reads TGCGCCAGCAGCTTCCTCCCAATAACAGACTCCTACGAGCAGTACTTC. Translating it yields CASSFLPITDSYEQYF.